The 8 T cell receptor beta chains reported below all come from one sample, sequenced in a study of T cell changes during pregnancy in multiple sclerosis. Profiling relied on immunoSEQ multiplex PCR, and the TCRdb table lists in-frame clones only, not all of them. The sample lists 40,000 to 45,000 clones; 91% were seen once. Source: CD4+ T cells from peripheral blood mononuclear cells, taken in the second trimester of pregnancy. These receptors were obtained from a female donor in good health, enrolled as a control in a pregnancy study.

This clone has a single count. This chain links TRBV19 with TRBJ2-7; weak D call: TRBD2 (6 bases). V dropped 3 bases and J dropped 0 bases, with 24 bases sitting between them. Germline assignment: CDR1 LNHDA and CDR2 SQIVND (reference sequence). The CDR3 totals 19 residues. The CDR3 loop reads CASSIPEGAHSGSSYEQYF. The CDR3 DNA reads as TGTGCCAGTAGTATCCCAGAGGGCGCCCATAGCGGTAGCTCCTACGAGCAGTACTTC.

V gene TRBV19 combines with J gene TRBJ1-2, with 9 bases fitting TRBD1. The CDR3 sequence is 16 residues long. Germline-derived CDR1 and CDR2 are LNHDA and SQIVND (reference sequence). J gave up 2 bases and V 5 bases, and 9 bases lay outside the gene matches. CDR3 residues: CASSWISGQGNYGYTF. In DNA form, the CDR3 reads TGTGCCAGTAGTTGGATCTCGGGACAGGGCAACTATGGCTACACCTTC.

This rearrangement joins TRBV10-3 to TRBJ1-5; 7 positions agree with TRBD1. The CDR3 sequence is 16 residues long. Germline-derived CDR1 and CDR2 are ENHRY and SYGVKD. V was clipped by 2 bases and J by 4 bases; unmatched bases: 8. The CDR3 nucleotides read TGTGCCATCAGTGAGAGGGGACAGCAGGCTAATCAGCCCCAGCATTTT. Protein sequence: CAISERGQQANQPQHF.

This rearrangement joins TRBV6-6 to TRBJ2-7; perhaps TRBD1 as D (6 bases). Trimming took off 7 bases at V and 5 bases at J, with 15 bases between the two ends. Germline V lookup: CDR1 MNHNY, CDR2 SVGAGI (reference sequence). This CDR3 is built from 13 residues. CDR3 coding DNA: TGTGCCAGCACCCCGGGCAGGGGCCACGAGCAGTACTTC. Its protein is CASTPGRGHEQYF.

The chain is built from TRBV30 and TRBJ2-2; tentatively, D is TRBD1 (6 bases). CDR1 is GTSNPN and CDR2 is SVGIG in the germline V gene (reference sequence). V lost 2 bases and J 4 bases, leaving 8 bases between the germline ends. CDR3 length: 13 amino acids. The CDR3 region is CAWSTGSTGELFF. The DNA of the CDR3 is TGTGCCTGGAGTACAGGGTCCACCGGGGAGCTGTTTTTT.

V and J are TRBV18 and TRBJ1-6; D possibly corresponds to TRBD1 (5 bases). Germline-derived CDR1 and CDR2 are KGHSH and LQKENI. The CDR3 sequence is 14 residues long. V was clipped by 5 bases and J by 7 bases, with 12 bases between them. Written as DNA, the CDR3 is TGTGCCAGCTCAGCGACAGATGAAAATTCACCCCTCCACTTT. This encodes CASSATDENSPLHF.

The genes are TRBV25-1 and TRBJ2-2; D may be TRBD2 (5 bases). CDR1 is MGHDK and CDR2 is SYGVNS in the germline V gene. This CDR3 has 12 residues. The V end was cut by 7 bases, the J end by 5 bases, with 8 bases between. The CDR3 DNA follows: TGTGCCAGCACCCGAGGGACCGGGGAGCTGTTTTTT. Protein: CASTRGTGELFF.

This sequence joins TRBV19 and TRBJ2-5; D is uncertain. Trimming took off 2 bases at V and 2 bases at J, with 6 bases between the two ends. CDR1 and CDR2 (germline): LNHDA, SQIVND (reference sequence). The CDR3 sequence is 13 residues long. CDR3 nucleotide sequence: TGTGCCAGTAGTATACAGGTACAAGAGACCCAGTACTTC. As protein: CASSIQVQETQYF.